This T cell receptor beta chain is from a study of blood T cell repertoires in COVID-19. Study at large: Acute and convalescent COVID-19 specimens originated in the United States, Italy and Spain. The cDNA or gDNA used as material had been derived from T cells, B-cell-depleted T cells, or PBMCs.

This clone showed up just a few times. This CDR3 is built from 15 residues. The germline CDR1 and CDR2 sequences are KGHSH and LQKENI. Trimming stripped 4 bases from V and 0 bases from J, with 10 bases between. Original processing notes: Reference gene primers were amplified, and this amplification served to estimate nucleated cell counts. Method: immunoSEQ multiplex PCR; TCRdb's copy keeps in-frame clones and lacks some. The V and J calls and clone size are taken from that table; D and trimming were inferred from the DNA. The sample shows 40,000 or so clones, roughly nine tenths of them seen only once.

The origin of this receptor is a human donor in a cohort sampled during active COVID-19. The chain joins TRBV18 to TRBJ1-5, with D unresolved. Source material: peripheral blood. The CDR3 reads CASSLTTDSNQPQHF. The CDR3 coding sequence is TGTGCCAGCTCACTGACTACTGATAGCAATCAGCCCCAGCATTTT.